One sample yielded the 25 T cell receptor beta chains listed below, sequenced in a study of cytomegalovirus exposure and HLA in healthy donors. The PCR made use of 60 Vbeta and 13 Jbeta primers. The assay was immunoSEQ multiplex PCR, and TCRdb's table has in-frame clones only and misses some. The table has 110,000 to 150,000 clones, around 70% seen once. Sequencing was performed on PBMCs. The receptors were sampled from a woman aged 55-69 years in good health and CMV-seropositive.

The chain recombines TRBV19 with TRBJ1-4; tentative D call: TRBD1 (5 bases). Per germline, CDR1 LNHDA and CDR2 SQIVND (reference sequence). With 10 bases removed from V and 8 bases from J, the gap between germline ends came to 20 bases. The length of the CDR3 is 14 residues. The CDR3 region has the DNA TGTGCCACCTCAACCGGGGGTCTCGGCGAAAAACTGTTTTTT. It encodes CATSTGGLGEKLFF.

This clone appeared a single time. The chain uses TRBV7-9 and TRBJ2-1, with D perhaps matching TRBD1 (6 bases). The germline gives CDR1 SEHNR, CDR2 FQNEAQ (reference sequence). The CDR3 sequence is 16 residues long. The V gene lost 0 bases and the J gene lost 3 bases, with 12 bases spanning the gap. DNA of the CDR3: TGTGCCAGCAGCTTAGCGTCAACAGGGTACTACAATGAGCAGTTCTTC. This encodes CASSLASTGYYNEQFF. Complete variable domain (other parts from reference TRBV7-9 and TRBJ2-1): DTGVSQNPRHKITKRGQNVTFRCDPISEHNRLYWYRQTLGQGPEFLTYFQNEAQLEKSRLLSDRFSAERPKGSFSTLEIQRTEQGDSAMYLCASSLASTGYYNEQFFGPGTRLTVL.

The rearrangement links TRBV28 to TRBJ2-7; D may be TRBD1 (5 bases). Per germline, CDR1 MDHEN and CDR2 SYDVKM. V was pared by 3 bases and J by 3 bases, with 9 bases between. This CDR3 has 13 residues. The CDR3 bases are TGTGCCAGCAGTTTCAGACAGCGCTACGAGCAGTACTTC. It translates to CASSFRQRYEQYF.

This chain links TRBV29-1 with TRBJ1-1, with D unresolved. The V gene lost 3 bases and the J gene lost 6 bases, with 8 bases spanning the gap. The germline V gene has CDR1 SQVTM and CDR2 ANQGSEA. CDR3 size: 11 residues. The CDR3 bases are TGCAGCGTTGAGAGGATCCCTGAAGCTTTCTTT. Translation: CSVERIPEAFF.

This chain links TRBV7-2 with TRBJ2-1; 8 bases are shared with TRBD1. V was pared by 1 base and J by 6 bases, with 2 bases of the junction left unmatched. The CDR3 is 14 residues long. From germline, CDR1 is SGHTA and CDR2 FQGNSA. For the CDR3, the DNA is TGTGCCAGCAGCTTAGAAGGACAGGGCAATGAGCAGTTCTTC. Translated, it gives CASSLEGQGNEQFF.

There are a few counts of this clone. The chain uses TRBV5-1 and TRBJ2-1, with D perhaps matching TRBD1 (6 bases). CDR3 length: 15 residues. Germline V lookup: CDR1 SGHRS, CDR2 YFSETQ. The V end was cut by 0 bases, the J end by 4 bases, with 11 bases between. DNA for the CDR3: TGCGCCAGCAGCTTGGGTACAGGGCCATACAATGAGCAGTTCTTC. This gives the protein CASSLGTGPYNEQFF. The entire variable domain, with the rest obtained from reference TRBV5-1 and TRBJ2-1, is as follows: KAGVTQTPRYLIKTRGQQVTLSCSPISGHRSVSWYQQTPGQGLQFLFEYFSETQRNKGNFPGRFSGRQFSNSRSEMNVSTLELGDSALYLCASSLGTGPYNEQFFGPGTRLTVL.

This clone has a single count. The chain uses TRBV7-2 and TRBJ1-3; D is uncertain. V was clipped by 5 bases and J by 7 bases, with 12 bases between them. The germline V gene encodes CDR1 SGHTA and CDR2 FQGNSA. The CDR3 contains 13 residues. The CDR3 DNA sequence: TGTGCCAGCAGCCCCGGAGGGCGTAACACCATATATTTT. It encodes CASSPGGRNTIYF.

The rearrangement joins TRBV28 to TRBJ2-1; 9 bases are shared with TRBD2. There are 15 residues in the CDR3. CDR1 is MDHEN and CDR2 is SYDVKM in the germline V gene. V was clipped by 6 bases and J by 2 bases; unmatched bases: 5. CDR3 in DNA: TGTGCCAGCAGATCAGCGGGAGGCCCCTACAATGAGCAGTTCTTC. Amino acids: CASRSAGGPYNEQFF.

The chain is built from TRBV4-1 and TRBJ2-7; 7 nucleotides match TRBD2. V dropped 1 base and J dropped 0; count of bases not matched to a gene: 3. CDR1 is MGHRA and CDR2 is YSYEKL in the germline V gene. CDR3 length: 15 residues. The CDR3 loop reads CASSQGLADSYEQYF. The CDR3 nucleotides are TGCGCCAGCAGCCAAGGGCTAGCGGACTCCTACGAGCAGTACTTC.

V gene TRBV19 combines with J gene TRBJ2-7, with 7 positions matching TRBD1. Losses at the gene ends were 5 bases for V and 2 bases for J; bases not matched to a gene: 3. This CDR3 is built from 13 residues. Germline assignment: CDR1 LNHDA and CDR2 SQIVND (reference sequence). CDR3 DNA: TGTGCCAGTAGTGCCACAGGGGCCTACGAGCAGTACTTC. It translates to CASSATGAYEQYF.

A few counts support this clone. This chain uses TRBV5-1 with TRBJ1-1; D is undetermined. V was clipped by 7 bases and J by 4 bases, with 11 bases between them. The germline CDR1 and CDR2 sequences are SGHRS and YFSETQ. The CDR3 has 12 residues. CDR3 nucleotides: TGCGCCAGCGGGGTTGGGAGCACTGAAGCTTTCTTT. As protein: CASGVGSTEAFF.

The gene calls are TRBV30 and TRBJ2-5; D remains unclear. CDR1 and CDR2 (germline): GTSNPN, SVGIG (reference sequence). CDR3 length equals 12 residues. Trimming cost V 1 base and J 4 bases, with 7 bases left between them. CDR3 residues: CAWSGHRETQYF. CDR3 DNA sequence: TGTGCCTGGAGTGGGCATCGAGAGACCCAGTACTTC.

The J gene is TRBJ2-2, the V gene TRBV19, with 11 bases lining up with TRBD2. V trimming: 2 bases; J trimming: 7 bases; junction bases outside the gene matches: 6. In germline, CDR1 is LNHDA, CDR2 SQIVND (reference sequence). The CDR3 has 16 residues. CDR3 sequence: CASSIIAGGPVGELFF. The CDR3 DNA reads TGTGCCAGTAGTATAATAGCGGGAGGGCCGGTCGGGGAGCTGTTTTTT.

The CDR3 coding sequence is TGTGCCAGCAGCACCGGCCAGGACTACACCGGGGAGCTGTTTTTT. This sequence encodes CASSTGQDYTGELFF. V gene TRBV7-9 combines with J gene TRBJ2-2, with D possibly matching TRBD2 (5 bases). The CDR3 extends over 15 amino acids. Trimming cost V 5 bases and J 3 bases, with 13 bases left between them. CDR1 SEHNR and CDR2 FQNEAQ come from the germline V gene (reference sequence).

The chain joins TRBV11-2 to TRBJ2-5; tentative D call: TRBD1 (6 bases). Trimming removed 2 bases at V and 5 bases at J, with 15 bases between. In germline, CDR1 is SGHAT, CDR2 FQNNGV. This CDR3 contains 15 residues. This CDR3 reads CASSLRAGVVETQYF. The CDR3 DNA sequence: TGTGCCAGCAGCTTACGGGCAGGGGTCGTGGAGACCCAGTACTTC.

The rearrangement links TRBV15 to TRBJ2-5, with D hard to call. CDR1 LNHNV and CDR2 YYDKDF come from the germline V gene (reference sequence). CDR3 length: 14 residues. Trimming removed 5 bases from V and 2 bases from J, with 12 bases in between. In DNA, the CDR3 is TGTGCCACCAGCGGAGTTAACACACAAGAGACCCAGTACTTC. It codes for CATSGVNTQETQYF.

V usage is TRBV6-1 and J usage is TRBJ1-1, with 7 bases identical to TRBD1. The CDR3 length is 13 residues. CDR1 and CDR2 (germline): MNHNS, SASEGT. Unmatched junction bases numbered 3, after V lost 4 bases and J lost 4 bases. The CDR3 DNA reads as TGTGCCAGCAGTGCGACAGGGCTCACTGAAGCTTTCTTT. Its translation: CASSATGLTEAFF.

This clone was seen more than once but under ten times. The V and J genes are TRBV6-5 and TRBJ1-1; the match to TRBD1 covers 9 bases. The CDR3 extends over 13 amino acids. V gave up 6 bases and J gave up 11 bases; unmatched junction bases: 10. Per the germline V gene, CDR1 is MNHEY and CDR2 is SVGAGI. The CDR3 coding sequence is TGTGCCAGCAGCTCCCCCGGGACAGGGTGGGCTTTCTTT. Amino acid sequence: CASSSPGTGWAFF.

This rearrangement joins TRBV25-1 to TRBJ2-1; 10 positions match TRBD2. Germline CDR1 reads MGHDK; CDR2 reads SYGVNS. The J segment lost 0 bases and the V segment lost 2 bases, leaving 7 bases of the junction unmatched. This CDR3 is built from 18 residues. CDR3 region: CASSERLGLANSYNEQFF. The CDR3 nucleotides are TGTGCCAGCAGTGAACGGTTGGGACTAGCGAACTCCTACAATGAGCAGTTCTTC.

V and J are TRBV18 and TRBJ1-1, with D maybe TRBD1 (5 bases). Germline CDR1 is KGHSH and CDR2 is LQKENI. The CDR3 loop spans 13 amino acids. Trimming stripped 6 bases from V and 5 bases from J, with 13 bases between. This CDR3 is CASSGIQETEAFF. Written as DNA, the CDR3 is TGTGCCAGCTCGGGGATACAGGAGACTGAAGCTTTCTTT.

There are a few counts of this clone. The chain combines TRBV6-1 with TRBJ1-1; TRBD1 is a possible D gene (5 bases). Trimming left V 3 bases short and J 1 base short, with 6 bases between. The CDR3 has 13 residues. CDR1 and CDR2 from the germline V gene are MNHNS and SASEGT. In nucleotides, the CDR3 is TGTGCCAGCAGTGACCAGGGGAACACTGAAGCTTTCTTT. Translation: CASSDQGNTEAFF.

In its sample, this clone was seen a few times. CDR3 in DNA: TGTGCCAGCAGCCGTTTCGGTTCCGGGGAGCTGTTTTTT. As protein: CASSRFGSGELFF. This sequence joins TRBV6-5 and TRBJ2-2; D gene ambiguous. Per the germline V gene, CDR1 is MNHEY and CDR2 is SVGAGI. The CDR3 extends over 13 amino acids. V lost 6 bases to trimming and J lost 6 bases, with 11 bases between them.

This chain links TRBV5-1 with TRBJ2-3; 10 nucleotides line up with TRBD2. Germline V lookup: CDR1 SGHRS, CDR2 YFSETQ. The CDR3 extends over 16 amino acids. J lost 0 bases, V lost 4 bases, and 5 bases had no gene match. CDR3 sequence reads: CASSLQTSGSTDTQYF. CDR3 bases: TGCGCCAGCAGCCTCCAGACTAGCGGGAGCACAGATACGCAGTATTTT.

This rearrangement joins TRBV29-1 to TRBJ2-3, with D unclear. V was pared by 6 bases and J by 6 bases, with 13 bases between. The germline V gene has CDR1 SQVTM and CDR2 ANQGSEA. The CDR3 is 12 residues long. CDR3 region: CSVQIAGDTQYF. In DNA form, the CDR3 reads TGCAGCGTCCAGATCGCTGGCGATACGCAGTATTTT.

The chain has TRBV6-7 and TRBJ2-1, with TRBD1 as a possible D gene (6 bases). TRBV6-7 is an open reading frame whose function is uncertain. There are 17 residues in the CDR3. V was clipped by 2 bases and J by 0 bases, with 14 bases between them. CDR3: CASSYHGQSSSYNEQFF. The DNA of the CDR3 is TGTGCCAGCAGTTACCATGGACAGTCAAGCTCCTACAATGAGCAGTTCTTC.